This T cell receptor (beta chain) was captured in a study of blood T cell repertoires in COVID-19. Study background: Material from acute and convalescent COVID-19 was sourced from the United States, Italy and Spain. T cells, B-cell-depleted T cells, or PBMCs supplied cDNA or gDNA.

This clone showed up just a few times. Authors' data handling: Reference gene primers were amplified, and this amplification served to estimate nucleated cell counts. Using immunoSEQ multiplex PCR, the repertoire was profiled, and TCRdb retains in-frame clones only, with some absent. V and J calls and clone size are given by that table; D and trimming were obtained from the DNA. The sample consists of about 250,000 clones, about 86% of them appearing once. The sequencing input was peripheral blood. The TCR was taken from a man older than 75 with acute or convalescent COVID-19.

CDR3: CASSLDRDGSPLHF. The DNA for the CDR3 is TGTGCCAGCAGTCTAGACAGGGACGGTTCACCCCTCCACTTT. The V gene is TRBV28, the J gene TRBJ1-6; TRBD1 agrees at 7 bases. CDR3 length: 14 residues. The V and J ends lost 5 bases and 9 bases, in that order; junction bases with no gene match: 7. The germline V gene has CDR1 MDHEN and CDR2 SYDVKM.